The next 27 T cell receptor beta chains were all read from a single sample in a study of cytomegalovirus exposure and HLA in healthy donors. The PCR made use of 60 Vbeta and 13 Jbeta primers. Data came from immunoSEQ multiplex PCR; TCRdb stores just in-frame clones and leaves some out. This sample carries some 150,000 clones, roughly 82% of them seen once, and the ten largest clones take around 7%. Sequenced material: PBMCs. Every receptor here comes from a woman aged 45-59 years in good health and CMV-seropositive.

V and J are TRBV7-9 and TRBJ2-7; D gene unclear. Trimming shortened V by 5 bases and J by 0 bases, and 8 bases separated the two germline ends. CDR1 and CDR2 (germline): SEHNR, FQNEAQ (reference sequence). The CDR3 contains 13 residues. The CDR3 here is CASSLSGSYEQYF. DNA of the CDR3: TGTGCCAGCAGCCTCTCGGGCTCCTACGAGCAGTACTTC.

This clone showed up just once. This rearrangement joins TRBV2 to TRBJ2-3; D is perhaps TRBD2 (6 bases). The CDR3 is 15 amino acids. Germline V gene data show CDR1 as SNHLY and CDR2 as FYNNEI. Trimming took off 6 bases at V and 1 base at J, with 14 bases between the two ends. The CDR3: CASSSPWGGTDTQYF. The CDR3 DNA follows: TGTGCCAGCAGCTCACCTTGGGGGGGCACAGATACGCAGTATTTT. The full variable domain, in which reference TRBV2 and TRBJ2-3 provide the parts outside the CDR3, is EPEVTQTPSHQVTQMGQEVILRCVPISNHLYFYWYRQILGQKVEFLVSFYNNEISEKSEIFDDQFSVERPDGSNFTLKIRSTKLEDSAMYFCASSSPWGGTDTQYFGPGTRLTVL.

The rearrangement joins TRBV29-1 to TRBJ2-3; the match to TRBD2 covers 9 bases. The junction had 7 bases not matched to a gene; V was cut back by 6 bases and J by 6 bases. CDR1 SQVTM and CDR2 ANQGSEA come from the germline V gene. This CDR3 region has 13 residues. DNA of the CDR3: TGCAGCGTAAGAGGCGGGGGGGCCGATACGCAGTATTTT. It specifies CSVRGGGADTQYF.

This clone was detected once. The chain couples TRBV5-6 to TRBJ2-3; 10 bases match TRBD2. The CDR3 length is 18 residues. Per germline, CDR1 SGHDT and CDR2 YYEEEE. Losses at the gene ends were 3 bases for V and 0 bases for J; bases not matched to a gene: 10. The CDR3 spells CASSSNSGGLPSTDTQYF. CDR3 sequence (DNA): TGTGCCAGCAGCTCAAATAGCGGGGGGTTGCCCAGCACAGATACGCAGTATTTT.

The V gene is TRBV5-1, the J gene TRBJ2-7; possibly TRBD2 for D (6 bases). This CDR3 comprises 13 residues. The V gene lost 1 base and the J gene lost 7 bases, with 12 bases spanning the gap. CDR1 is SGHRS and CDR2 is YFSETQ in the germline V gene. The CDR3 is CASSLLGGREQYF. The DNA of the CDR3 is TGCGCCAGCAGCTTGTTGGGAGGAAGGGAGCAGTACTTC. Full variable domain (missing parts from reference TRBV5-1 and TRBJ2-7): KAGVTQTPRYLIKTRGQQVTLSCSPISGHRSVSWYQQTPGQGLQFLFEYFSETQRNKGNFPGRFSGRQFSNSRSEMNVSTLELGDSALYLCASSLLGGREQYFGPGTRLTVT.

Only a few counts were recorded for this clone. J is TRBJ2-7 and V is TRBV7-2; D not certain. This CDR3 contains 12 residues. Germline V gene sequence: CDR1 SGHTA, CDR2 FQGNSA. V was clipped by 5 bases and J by 9 bases, with 14 bases between them. The CDR3 DNA follows: TGTGCCAGCAGCCTCCAAGCTACCGGGCAGTACTTC. The encoded protein is CASSLQATGQYF.

The V and J genes are TRBV14 and TRBJ1-6; no firm D call. Germline CDR1 SGHDN, CDR2 FVKESK. V lost 1 base and J 10 bases, leaving 11 bases between the germline ends. CDR3 length equals 14 residues. The CDR3 here is CASSQVEPRSPLHF. CDR3 in DNA: TGTGCCAGCAGCCAAGTTGAACCTCGGTCACCCCTCCACTTT.

The J gene is TRBJ2-2, the V gene TRBV7-9, with TRBD1 as a possible D gene (6 bases). The CDR3 loop spans 13 amino acids. Germline loops: CDR1 SEHNR, CDR2 FQNEAQ (reference sequence). V dropped 2 bases and J dropped 7 bases, with 8 bases sitting between them. The CDR3 DNA reads as TGTGCCAGCAGCTTACCAGGGGTCGGGGAGCTGTTTTTT. This codes for CASSLPGVGELFF.

V gene TRBV6-5 combines with J gene TRBJ2-3, with TRBD2 matching 7 bases. V was pared by 7 bases and J by 8 bases, with 9 bases of the junction left unmatched. The germline gives CDR1 MNHEY, CDR2 SVGAGI. The CDR3 has 13 residues. The CDR3 loop reads CASTSSGRGTQYF. The CDR3 DNA sequence: TGTGCCAGCACCTCCTCAGGGAGGGGTACGCAGTATTTT.

The V and J genes are TRBV2 and TRBJ2-2; 7 nucleotides agree with TRBD2. The CDR3 has 15 residues. CDR1 is SNHLY, CDR2 FYNNEI, per germline. J gave up 0 bases and V 9 bases, and 7 bases lay outside the gene matches. The CDR3 here is CASDGGGANTGELFF. CDR3 sequence (DNA): TGTGCCAGTGATGGCGGGGGAGCGAACACCGGGGAGCTGTTTTTT. Combining the CDR3 with reference TRBV2 and TRBJ2-2 gives the whole variable domain EPEVTQTPSHQVTQMGQEVILRCVPISNHLYFYWYRQILGQKVEFLVSFYNNEISEKSEIFDDQFSVERPDGSNFTLKIRSTKLEDSAMYFCASDGGGANTGELFFGEGSRLTVL.

This clone was detected only once. The chain has TRBV7-6 and TRBJ1-1; a weak D match, TRBD1 (6 bases). V was clipped by 4 bases and J by 5 bases, with 17 bases between them. The CDR3 has 15 residues. The germline CDR1 and CDR2 sequences are SGHVS and FNYEAQ. CDR3 in DNA: TGTGCCAGCAGCTCGACAGGACTTGGGAGTACTGAAGCTTTCTTT. This translates into CASSSTGLGSTEAFF.

The V gene is TRBV4-3, the J gene TRBJ2-7; D is uncertain. V lost 2 bases and J 2 bases, leaving 19 bases between the germline ends. Germline assignment: CDR1 LGHNA and CDR2 YSLEER. This CDR3 contains 17 residues. CDR3 DNA: TGCGCCAGCAGCCAAAGGTCGCCGGCGGCAGCAACCTACGAGCAGTACTTC. This translates into CASSQRSPAAATYEQYF.

This clone occurred a few times. This chain uses TRBV4-1 with TRBJ1-2, with 7 bases lining up with TRBD1. This CDR3 region has 17 residues. CDR1 is MGHRA and CDR2 is YSYEKL in the germline V gene. V shed 0 bases, J shed 8 bases, and the junction held 15 bases outside the gene matches. For the CDR3, the DNA is TGCGCCAGCAGCCAAGACCCCCCTCCGGGACAGCTGAGGGGCTACACCTTC. This gives the protein CASSQDPPPGQLRGYTF.

The rearrangement links TRBV2 to TRBJ2-3; no reliable D call. Germline loops: CDR1 SNHLY, CDR2 FYNNEI. This CDR3 is 12 amino acids long. Trimming removed 6 bases at V and 5 bases at J, with 9 bases between. As DNA, the CDR3 is TGTGCCAGCAGATCAATTTTAGATACGCAGTATTTT. It translates to CASRSILDTQYF.

The chain recombines TRBV19 with TRBJ1-5; 8 bases line up with TRBD1. Germline-derived CDR1 and CDR2 are LNHDA and SQIVND (reference sequence). The CDR3 consists of 15 residues. V was pared by 6 bases and J by 6 bases, with 10 bases of the junction left unmatched. Here the CDR3 DNA reads TGTGCCAGTAGGGATGGACAGGGCGGGAGTCAGCCCCAGCATTTT. It is translated as CASRDGQGGSQPQHF.

The rearrangement links TRBV9 to TRBJ2-1, with 9 bases lining up with TRBD2. With V trimmed by 4 bases and J by 5 bases, 7 bases remained unmatched. Germline-derived CDR1 and CDR2 are SGDLS and YYNGEE. The CDR3 spans 15 residues. CDR3 coding DNA: TGTGCCAGCAGCACATCTAGCGGGGACCACAATGAGCAGTTCTTC. Its translation: CASSTSSGDHNEQFF.

J is TRBJ2-3 and V is TRBV18; D remains ambiguous. Per the germline V gene, CDR1 is KGHSH and CDR2 is LQKENI. CDR3 size: 12 residues. Trimming stripped 4 bases from V and 6 bases from J, with 8 bases between. The CDR3 coding sequence is TGTGCCAGCTCACGAGTGAGGGATACGCAGTATTTT. It is translated as CASSRVRDTQYF.

This chain connects TRBV30 to TRBJ2-1; tentatively, D is TRBD2 (5 bases). CDR3 length: 13 amino acids. Germline V CDR1 and CDR2: GTSNPN, SVGIG (reference sequence). V shed 3 bases and J shed 0 bases, with 6 bases lying between them. CDR3 amino acids: CAWRTNSYNEQFF. CDR3 bases: TGTGCCTGGAGGACTAACTCCTACAATGAGCAGTTCTTC.

The chain links TRBV18 to TRBJ2-7; 8 bases are a match to TRBD1. Trimming at V came to 5 bases and at J to 0 bases, leaving 15 bases not matched to a gene. The CDR3 loop spans 18 amino acids. Germline V gene lookup returns CDR1 KGHSH and CDR2 LQKENI. CDR3 DNA: TGTGCCAGCTCAACCAGTCATTCCCAGGGGGCTTCCTCCTACGAGCAGTACTTC. Protein sequence: CASSTSHSQGASSYEQYF.

V is TRBV27 and J is TRBJ2-7; TRBD1 matches at 7 bases. With 8 bases clipped from V and 4 bases from J, the junction kept 8 bases outside the gene matches. Germline values: CDR1 MNHEY, CDR2 SMNVEV (reference sequence). CDR3 size: 13 residues. This CDR3 is CASGWTGQYEQYF. CDR3 DNA sequence: TGTGCCAGCGGGTGGACAGGCCAATACGAGCAGTACTTC.

This clone occurred once. The chain couples TRBV6-1 to TRBJ1-2; D not resolved. Trimming left V 5 bases short and J 8 bases short, with 12 bases between. CDR1 and CDR2 from the germline V gene are MNHNS and SASEGT. This CDR3 has 12 residues. The CDR3 loop is CASSLFWAGYTF. The CDR3 DNA is TGTGCCAGCAGTTTATTTTGGGCGGGCTACACCTTC.

This rearrangement joins TRBV19 to TRBJ1-6; tentatively, D is TRBD1 (5 bases). Germline CDR1 LNHDA, CDR2 SQIVND (reference sequence). The ends were cut back, 7 bases at V and 7 bases at J, with 14 bases in the middle. The CDR3 has 14 amino acids. This CDR3 reads CASTLTQGNSPLHF. CDR3 DNA sequence: TGTGCCAGTACCCTAACGCAGGGCAATTCACCCCTCCACTTT.

The table lists this clone with a few counts. This chain connects TRBV19 to TRBJ1-3, with D possibly being TRBD1 (5 bases). The V end lost 10 bases, the J end lost 4 bases, and 14 bases lay between the germline ends. Germline V gives CDR1 LNHDA, CDR2 SQIVND (reference sequence). The CDR3 loop spans 13 amino acids. CDR3 DNA: TGTGCCACCCCCCAGGGTTCCGGAAACACCATATATTTT. Translated, it gives CATPQGSGNTIYF. Full variable domain (rest looked up from reference TRBV19 and TRBJ1-3): DGGITQSPKYLFRKEGQNVTLSCEQNLNHDAMYWYRQDPGQGLRLIYYSQIVNDFQKGDIAEGYSVSREKKESFPLTVTSAQKNPTAFYLCATPQGSGNTIYFGEGSWLTVV.

The chain joins TRBV4-3 to TRBJ1-6; D not resolved. The CDR3 has 14 amino acids. V gave up 3 bases and J gave up 11 bases, with 14 bases separating them. CDR1 is LGHNA, CDR2 YSLEER, per germline. The CDR3 nucleotides read TGCGCCAGCAGCCAGGAAATCTGGAGGCCACCCCTCCACTTT. This gives the protein CASSQEIWRPPLHF.

In its sample, this clone was seen a few times. The J gene is TRBJ2-2, the V gene TRBV7-2; 7 bases map to TRBD2. V shed 1 base and J 5 bases; nucleotides not matched to a gene: 1. The CDR3 totals 14 residues. Germline V gene lookup returns CDR1 SGHTA and CDR2 FQGNSA. The DNA for the CDR3 is TGTGCCAGCAGCTTAGGGACTAGAACCGGGGAGCTGTTTTTT. It encodes CASSLGTRTGELFF.

V is TRBV5-1 and J is TRBJ2-1, with 7 bases lining up with TRBD1. Germline V gives CDR1 SGHRS, CDR2 YFSETQ. V trimming: 4 bases; J trimming: 0 bases; junction bases outside the gene matches: 1. The CDR3 totals 14 residues. CDR3 bases: TGCGCCAGCAGCCCAGGGGGCTCCTACAATGAGCAGTTCTTC. Translating it yields CASSPGGSYNEQFF.

This clone was detected once. The chain has TRBV5-6 and TRBJ2-3, with 10 nucleotides matching TRBD2. Losses at the gene ends were 2 bases for V and 4 bases for J; bases not matched to a gene: 4. This CDR3 region has 15 residues. Germline CDR1 reads SGHDT; CDR2 reads YYEEEE. The CDR3 coding sequence is TGTGCCAGCAGCTTAAGGACTAGCGGTCCAGATACGCAGTATTTT. Translated, it gives CASSLRTSGPDTQYF.